The 12 T cell receptor beta chains given below trace back to one sample, sequenced in a study of T cells in localized non-small cell lung cancer. Clones were sequenced by immunoSEQ multiplex PCR, and TCRdb holds only the in-frame ones, with some missing. This sample carries roughly 33,000 clones, roughly 86% of them seen once, and the ten largest clones take 4% to 4.5%. The specimen comprised peripheral blood, sampled before any cancer treatment. The receptors stem from a woman aged 35-70 years with stage I lung adenocarcinoma.

The chain is built from TRBV5-4 and TRBJ1-6; perhaps TRBD1 as D (5 bases). V shed 0 bases and J shed 6 bases, with 10 bases lying between them. Germline values: CDR1 SGHNT, CDR2 YYREEE (reference sequence). The CDR3 extends over 15 amino acids. For the CDR3, the DNA is TGTGCCAGCAGCTTGGGGCCAGGGATTAATTCACCCCTCCACTTT. Amino acids: CASSLGPGINSPLHF.

The V call is TRBV18, the J call TRBJ2-7; D gene uncertain. The CDR3 loop spans 13 amino acids. Per germline, CDR1 KGHSH and CDR2 LQKENI. V was shortened by 3 bases and J by 0 bases, with 6 bases between the two germline ends. CDR3 nucleotide sequence: TGTGCCAGCTCACCTACAGACTCCTACGAGCAGTACTTC. Its protein is CASSPTDSYEQYF. The full variable domain, rest sourced from reference TRBV18 and TRBJ2-7, is NAGVMQNPRHLVRRRGQEARLRCSPMKGHSHVYWYRQLPEEGLKFMVYLQKENIIDESGMPKERFSAEFPKEGPSILRIQQVVRGDSAAYFCASSPTDSYEQYFGPGTRLTVT.

The chain uses TRBV6-5 and TRBJ1-3; D unclear. Germline-derived CDR1 and CDR2 are MNHEY and SVGAGI. V lost 9 bases, J lost 0 bases, and 9 bases lay in between. This CDR3 spans 13 amino acids. The CDR3 here is CASGAISGNTIYF. The CDR3 nucleotides are TGTGCCAGTGGAGCCATCTCTGGAAACACCATATATTTT.

The gene calls are TRBV9 and TRBJ2-7; TRBD2 agrees at 12 bases. CDR1 is SGDLS, CDR2 YYNGEE, per germline. After removal of 2 bases from V and 2 bases from J, the junction contained 5 bases not matched to a gene. CDR3 length: 16 amino acids. Written as DNA, the CDR3 is TGTGCCAGCAGCGTGGATGGACTAGCGGGAACCTACGAGCAGTACTTC. Protein product: CASSVDGLAGTYEQYF. The full variable domain, completed using reference TRBV9 and TRBJ2-7, is DSGVTQTPKHLITATGQRVTLRCSPRSGDLSVYWYQQSLDQGLQFLIQYYNGEERAKGNILERFSAQQFPDLHSELNLSSLELGDSALYFCASSVDGLAGTYEQYFGPGTRLTVT.

The count of this clone is one. The chain employs TRBV7-2 and TRBJ1-1; weak D call: TRBD1 (5 bases). The V end lost 1 base, the J end lost 2 bases, and 14 bases lay between the germline ends. The CDR3 runs 16 residues. Looked up from germline, CDR1 is SGHTA and CDR2 is FQGNSA. As DNA, the CDR3 is TGTGCCAGCAGCTTAGATAGACAGTGGGTCAACACTGAAGCTTTCTTT. Amino acid sequence: CASSLDRQWVNTEAFF.

The chain uses TRBV19 and TRBJ2-7; 8 positions agree with TRBD2. The CDR3 runs to 15 residues. V lost 1 base, J lost 0 bases, and 2 bases stayed unmatched. In germline, CDR1 is LNHDA, CDR2 SQIVND (reference sequence). The CDR3: CASSIGAGGSYEQYF. CDR3 bases: TGTGCCAGTAGTATAGGCGCGGGGGGCTCCTACGAGCAGTACTTC. Full variable domain (remainder filled in from reference TRBV19 and TRBJ2-7): DGGITQSPKYLFRKEGQNVTLSCEQNLNHDAMYWYRQDPGQGLRLIYYSQIVNDFQKGDIAEGYSVSREKKESFPLTVTSAQKNPTAFYLCASSIGAGGSYEQYFGPGTRLTVT.

V and J are TRBV7-2 and TRBJ1-1; tentative D call: TRBD1 (5 bases). The CDR3 runs to 19 residues. V shed 5 bases and J shed 1 base, with 26 bases lying between them. Per the germline V gene, CDR1 is SGHTA and CDR2 is FQGNSA. The CDR3 sequence is CASSHLWLPTADKNTEAFF. In nucleotides, the CDR3 is TGTGCCAGCAGCCATTTATGGCTCCCGACAGCCGATAAGAACACTGAAGCTTTCTTT.

The chain uses TRBV19 and TRBJ2-7; D is undetermined. V was shortened by 5 bases and J by 6 bases, with 14 bases between the two germline ends. Germline V gives CDR1 LNHDA, CDR2 SQIVND (reference sequence). The CDR3 loop spans 13 amino acids. The CDR3 DNA reads TGTGCCAGTAGTCCGCGGACGTTCTCCGAGCAGTACTTC. Translating gives CASSPRTFSEQYF.

This clone was seen once. This chain joins TRBV5-4 and TRBJ2-1; 7 bases are a match to TRBD2. Germline CDR1 reads SGHNT; CDR2 reads YYREEE (reference sequence). V gave up 4 bases and J gave up 5 bases; unmatched junction bases: 9. The CDR3 has 15 amino acids. CDR3 sequence: CASSRDYESNNEQFF. Written as DNA, the CDR3 is TGTGCCAGCAGCCGGGACTACGAGAGCAACAATGAGCAGTTCTTC.

The chain joins TRBV13 to TRBJ1-5, with D perhaps matching TRBD1 (5 bases). CDR1 is PRHDT and CDR2 is FYEKMQ in the germline V gene (reference sequence). V shed 3 bases and J shed 3 bases, with 15 bases lying between them. The CDR3 has 16 residues. The CDR3 protein is CASSFSDSGANQPQHF. The CDR3 nucleotides read TGTGCCAGCAGCTTCTCCGACAGCGGGGCCAATCAGCCCCAGCATTTT.

V usage is TRBV7-8 and J usage is TRBJ2-2; 8 nucleotides line up with TRBD2. The CDR3 consists of 16 residues. Germline CDR1 is SGHVS and CDR2 is FQNEAQ. Trimming removed 5 bases from V and 6 bases from J; junction bases left unmatched: 11. Here the CDR3 DNA reads TGTGCCAGCAGCCAGGTGGGACTAGGTCGATCCGGGGAGCTGTTTTTT. Translation gives CASSQVGLGRSGELFF.

This clone was seen a single time. The V call is TRBV11-2, the J call TRBJ1-6; D is perhaps TRBD1 (6 bases). Germline-derived CDR1 and CDR2 are SGHAT and FQNNGV. CDR3 length equals 16 residues. V lost 5 bases, J lost 10 bases, and 21 bases lay in between. The CDR3 reads CASSAAFNRDRSPLHF. The DNA for the CDR3 is TGTGCCAGCAGCGCAGCATTCAACAGGGATCGATCACCCCTCCACTTT.